Each of the 17 T cell receptor beta chains below was sequenced from the same sample in a study of patients and donors after allogeneic stem cell transplantation. MiXCR, run by TCRdb on the RT-PCR reads, gives a single entry per CDR3 protein. The data contain 25,000 to 30,000 distinct CDR3 sequences, 6.5% to 10% of them singletons. Sequencing input: blood, either unsorted or a sorted T cell fraction (not recorded which). The receptor source for this set is a human donor who was either an allogeneic HSCT recipient or a stem cell or donor lymphocyte infusion donor (not recorded which). It is not recorded whose cells these are; they may come from a transplant donor.

This clonotype was seen a few times. This chain joins TRBV5-1 and TRBJ2-3; D not certain. The germline gives CDR1 SGHRS, CDR2 YFSETQ. This CDR3 is built from 13 residues. V was pared by 1 base and J by 2 bases, with 5 bases between. Here the CDR3 DNA reads TGCGCCAGCAGCTTGCCCCCCACAGATACGCAGTATTTT. Amino acids: CASSLPPTDTQYF.

This clonotype showed up many times. The gene calls are TRBV21-1 and TRBJ1-2; the table's D call, TRBD1, was not checked against the DNA. TRBV21-1 is described as a pseudogene. This CDR3 is built from 15 residues. The CDR3 region is CASSATTGSRWGYTF. As DNA, the CDR3 is TGTGCCAGCAGCGCGACGACAGGGAGCCGCTGGGGCTACACCTTC.

The V gene is TRBV7-9, the J gene TRBJ1-2; tentative D call: TRBD1 (5 bases). Trimming cost V 4 bases and J 6 bases, with 15 bases left between them. CDR3 length equals 14 residues. CDR1 is SEHNR and CDR2 is FQNEAQ in the germline V gene (reference sequence). The chain's CDR3 is CASSYGTAEDGYTF. CDR3 bases: TGTGCCAGCAGCTACGGGACTGCGGAAGATGGCTACACCTTC.

The chain combines TRBV7-9 with TRBJ2-5; D is ambiguous. This CDR3 has 14 residues. V lost 2 bases and J lost 1, with 8 bases in between. From germline, CDR1 is SEHNR and CDR2 FQNEAQ (reference sequence). The DNA of the CDR3 is TGTGCCAGCAGCTTAATGGGCAGCCAAGAGACCCAGTACTTC. Its translation: CASSLMGSQETQYF.

This clonotype is deemed medium-sized. The rearrangement uses TRBV7-9 and TRBJ1-1; D unclear. The CDR3 is 12 residues long. Deletions cut 3 bases from V and 3 bases from J, with 5 bases between. CDR1 SEHNR and CDR2 FQNEAQ come from the germline V gene (reference sequence). CDR3 sequence: CASSLGYTEAFF. CDR3 nucleotides: TGTGCCAGCAGCTTGGGGTACACTGAAGCTTTCTTT. The complete variable domain, with remaining parts taken from reference TRBV7-9 and TRBJ1-1, reads DTGVSQNPRHKITKRGQNVTFRCDPISEHNRLYWYRQTLGQGPEFLTYFQNEAQLEKSRLLSDRFSAERPKGSFSTLEIQRTEQGDSAMYLCASSLGYTEAFFGQGTRLTVV.

This clonotype was counted many times. V and J are TRBV28 and TRBJ1-1; no definite D call. This CDR3 is built from 13 residues. Germline V lookup: CDR1 MDHEN, CDR2 SYDVKM. V shed 2 bases and J shed 1 base, with 5 bases lying between them. This CDR3 is CASSLTRNTEAFF. The CDR3, as DNA: TGTGCCAGCAGTTTAACCCGGAACACTGAAGCTTTCTTT.

To note about this clonotype: A read error may be the cause here, since a much bigger clone is one base away. The gene calls are TRBV25-1 and TRBJ2-1; 11 bases line up with TRBD2. From germline, CDR1 is MGHDK and CDR2 SYGVNS. The CDR3 consists of 16 residues. CDR3 loop: CASSQPPGLADNEQIF. The CDR3 nucleotides are TGTGCCAGCAGTCAGCCGCCGGGACTAGCGGACAATGAGCAGATCTTC. The variable domain in full, with the rest retrieved from reference TRBV25-1 and TRBJ2-1, is EADIYQTPRYLVIGTGKKITLECSQTMGHDKMYWYQQDPGMELHLIHYSYGVNSTEKGDLSSESTVSRIRTEHFPLTLESARPSHTSQYLCASSQPPGLADNEQIFGPGTRLTVL.

This clonotype was found a few times. The chain combines TRBV6-1 with TRBJ1-6; D possibly corresponds to TRBD1 (6 bases). CDR3 size: 14 residues. V lost 6 bases, J lost 8 bases, and 14 bases lay in between. Germline CDR1 MNHNS, CDR2 SASEGT. CDR3 nucleotide sequence: TGTGCCAGCAGAGTGGGGGCGCTAGATTCACCCCTCCACTTT. The encoded protein is CASRVGALDSPLHF.

As for this clonotype: Being one base from a much bigger clone, this may be a read error. Likely a read error: the CDR3 ends without its conserved phenylalanine or tryptophan. The rearrangement joins TRBV20-1 to TRBJ2-3; D unresolved. Germline loops: CDR1 DFQATT, CDR2 SNEGSKA (reference sequence). The CDR3 is 13 residues long. V dropped 4 bases and J dropped 0 bases, with 8 bases sitting between them. This chain's CDR3 is CSATVSSTDTQYL. For the CDR3, the DNA is TGCAGTGCTACGGTATCTAGCACAGATACGCAGTATCTT.

At least ten counts were recorded for this clonotype. The genes are TRBV5-6 and TRBJ2-5; 7 bases agree with TRBD1. V shed 3 bases and J 5 bases; nucleotides not matched to a gene: 4. Germline V gives CDR1 SGHDT, CDR2 YYEEEE. The CDR3 is 13 residues long. CDR3 in amino acids: CASSSDRVETQYF. Here the CDR3 DNA reads TGTGCCAGCAGCTCCGACAGGGTGGAGACCCAGTACTTC.

This clonotype was observed at least ten times. The V gene is TRBV6-1, the J gene TRBJ2-1; 13 bases align to TRBD2. From germline, CDR1 is MNHNS and CDR2 SASEGT. The CDR3 has 15 residues. V shed 6 bases, J shed 4 bases, and the junction held 3 bases outside the gene matches. The CDR3 sequence is CASRQGLAGYNEQFF. The CDR3 nucleotides are TGTGCCAGCAGACAGGGACTAGCGGGGTACAATGAGCAGTTCTTC.

This clonotype was detected only a few times. J is TRBJ1-4 and V is TRBV7-9, with 8 positions matching TRBD1. V lost 7 bases and J lost 7; bases outside the gene matches: 11. The CDR3 sequence is 15 residues long. Germline CDR1 and CDR2: SEHNR and FQNEAQ (reference sequence). CDR3 amino acids: CASTDRSGGPEKLFF. CDR3 nucleotides: TGTGCCAGCACCGATAGGTCAGGGGGCCCTGAAAAACTGTTTTTT.

This clonotype was counted only a few times. This chain connects TRBV6-2 or TRBV6-3 to TRBJ2-1; TRBD2 might be the D (6 bases). V gave up 5 bases and J gave up 6 bases, with 17 bases separating them. Germline V gene sequence: CDR1 MNHEY, CDR2 SVGEGT. This CDR3 contains 15 residues. CDR3 nucleotide sequence: TGTGCCAGCAGTCGCCCCGGGGGAACCAGCAATGAGCAGTTCTTC. Translation gives CASSRPGGTSNEQFF.

This clonotype was counted a few times. One base away lies a much larger clone, so this may be a sequencing read error. The V and J genes are TRBV6-1 and TRBJ1-4; D unresolved. This CDR3 comprises 14 residues. Germline CDR1 reads MNHNS; CDR2 reads SASEGT. For the CDR3, the DNA is TGTGCCAGCAGCGCGGGAGCAACTAATGAAAAAATGTTTTTT. It translates to CASSAGATNEKMFF.

V gene TRBV12-3 or TRBV12-4 combines with J gene TRBJ2-3; D is perhaps TRBD2 (7 bases). This CDR3 region has 15 residues. V was pared by 2 bases and J by 4 bases, with 13 bases between. DNA of the CDR3: TGTGCCAGCAGTTTAATAGGGGGGGGGGCAGATACGCAGTATTTT. It translates to CASSLIGGGADTQYF.

This clonotype occurred a few times. The chain recombines TRBV7-9 with TRBJ2-4; 8 bases align to TRBD1. Germline CDR1 is SEHNR and CDR2 is FQNEAQ (reference sequence). The CDR3 covers 16 residues. The ends lost 5 bases at V and 1 base at J; junction bases unmatched: 7. As DNA, the CDR3 is TGTGCCAGCAGCCCCTGGACAGGGAGGGCCAAAAACATTCAGTACTTC. This encodes CASSPWTGRAKNIQYF.

This clonotype turned up a few times. The chain couples TRBV7-2 to TRBJ1-5; D is uncertain. Germline V gene lookup returns CDR1 SGHTA and CDR2 FQGNSA. There are 14 residues in the CDR3. V was clipped by 2 bases and J by 4 bases, with 9 bases between them. Here the CDR3 reads CASSLQAGNQPQHF. Written as DNA, the CDR3 is TGTGCCAGCAGCTTACAGGCAGGAAATCAGCCCCAGCATTTT.